This T cell receptor (beta chain) was found in a study of blood T cell repertoires in COVID-19. Study as a whole: Both acute and convalescent COVID-19 samples were obtained from the United States, Italy and Spain. Sources were T cells, B-cell-depleted T cells, or PBMCs; the material itself was cDNA or gDNA.

This CDR3 region has 12 residues. V gave up 6 bases and J gave up 5 bases; unmatched junction bases: 3. Germline V gene lookup returns CDR1 ENHRY and CDR2 SYGVKD. Some clones are missing from TCRdb's copy, which holds only in-frame ones; the method was immunoSEQ multiplex PCR. Altogether approximately 170,000 clones are present, 75% to 85% being singletons, with the ten largest covering 9.5% to 13%. This sequence joins TRBV10-3 and TRBJ2-7; 8 positions agree with TRBD1. The clonotype originates from a human donor in a cohort sampled during active COVID-19. Material for sequencing was peripheral blood. The CDR3 region has the DNA TGTGCCATCAGCAAGGACAGGGACGAGCAGTACTTC. Residues: CAISKDRDEQYF.